This paragraph reports one T cell receptor beta chain. After removal of 5 bases from V and 3 bases from J, the junction contained 4 bases not matched to a gene. In germline, CDR1 is SGHAT, CDR2 FQNNGV. The CDR3 sequence is 15 residues long. This sample stems from a study of T cells of healthy individuals. TCRdb called the 5' RACE reads again in MiXCR, with one record for every CDR3 protein. Among around 63,000 distinct CDR3 sequences listed, 16% were seen once. The sequence derives from a human donor in good health. The rearrangement uses TRBV11-2 and TRBJ2-5; the match to TRBD2 covers 12 bases. The CDR3 reads CASSHGLAGKETQYF. The DNA for the CDR3 is TGTGCCAGCAGCCATGGACTAGCGGGGAAAGAGACCCAGTACTTC.